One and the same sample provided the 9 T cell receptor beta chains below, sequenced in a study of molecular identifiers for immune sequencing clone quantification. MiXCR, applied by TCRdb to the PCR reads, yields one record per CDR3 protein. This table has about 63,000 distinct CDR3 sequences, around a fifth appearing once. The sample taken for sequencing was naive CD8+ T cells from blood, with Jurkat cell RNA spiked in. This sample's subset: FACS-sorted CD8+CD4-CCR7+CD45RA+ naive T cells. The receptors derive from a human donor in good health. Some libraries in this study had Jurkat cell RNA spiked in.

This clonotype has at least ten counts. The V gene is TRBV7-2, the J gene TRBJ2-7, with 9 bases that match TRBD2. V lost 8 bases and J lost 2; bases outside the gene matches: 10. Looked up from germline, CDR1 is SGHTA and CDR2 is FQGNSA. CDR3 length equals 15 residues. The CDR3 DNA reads TGTGCCAGCCTTTGGTCCGCGGGAGGGCCCTACGAGCAGTACTTC. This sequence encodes CASLWSAGGPYEQYF.

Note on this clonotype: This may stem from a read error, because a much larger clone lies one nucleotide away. The CDR3 loop reads CAGSLGLAGGPTDTQYF. In DNA, the CDR3 is TGTGCCGGCAGCCTCGGACTAGCGGGAGGGCCAACAGATACGCAGTATTTT. This chain links TRBV12-3 or TRBV12-4 with TRBJ2-3, with 15 bases fitting TRBD2. The CDR3 has 17 amino acids.

The CDR3 loop is CASPRYGTPYEQYF. The CDR3 nucleotides are TGTGCCAGTCCCCGGTACGGGACACCCTACGAGCAGTACTTC. The rearrangement uses TRBV19 and TRBJ2-7; possible D gene TRBD1, 6 bases. CDR3 length equals 14 residues. Looked up from germline, CDR1 is LNHDA and CDR2 is SQIVND (reference sequence). Trimming left V 8 bases short and J 2 bases short, with 16 bases between.

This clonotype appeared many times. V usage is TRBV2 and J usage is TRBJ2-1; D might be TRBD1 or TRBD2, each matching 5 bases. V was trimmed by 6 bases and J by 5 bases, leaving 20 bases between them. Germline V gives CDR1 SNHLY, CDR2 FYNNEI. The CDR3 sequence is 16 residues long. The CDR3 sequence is CASSPGLAQGDNEQFF. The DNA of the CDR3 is TGTGCCAGCAGCCCGGGGCTAGCCCAAGGAGACAATGAGCAGTTCTTC. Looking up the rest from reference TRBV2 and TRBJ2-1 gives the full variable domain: EPEVTQTPSHQVTQMGQEVILRCVPISNHLYFYWYRQILGQKVEFLVSFYNNEISEKSEIFDDQFSVERPDGSNFTLKIRSTKLEDSAMYFCASSPGLAQGDNEQFFGPGTRLTVL.

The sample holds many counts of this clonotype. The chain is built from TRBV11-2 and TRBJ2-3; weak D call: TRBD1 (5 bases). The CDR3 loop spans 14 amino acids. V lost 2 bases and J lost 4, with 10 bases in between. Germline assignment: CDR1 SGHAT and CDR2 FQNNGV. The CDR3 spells CASSLQGPADTQYF. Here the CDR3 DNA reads TGTGCCAGCAGCTTACAGGGTCCGGCAGATACGCAGTATTTT.

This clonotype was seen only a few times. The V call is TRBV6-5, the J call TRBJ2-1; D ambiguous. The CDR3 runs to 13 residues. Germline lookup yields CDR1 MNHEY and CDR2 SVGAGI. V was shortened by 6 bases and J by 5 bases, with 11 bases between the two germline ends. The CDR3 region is CASSPLENNEQFF. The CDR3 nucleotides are TGTGCCAGCAGCCCACTGGAGAACAATGAGCAGTTCTTC.

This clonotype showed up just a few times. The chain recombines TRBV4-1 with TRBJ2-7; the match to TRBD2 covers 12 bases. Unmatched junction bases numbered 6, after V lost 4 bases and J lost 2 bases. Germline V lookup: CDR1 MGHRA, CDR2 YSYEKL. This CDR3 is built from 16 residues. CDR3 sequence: CASSRLLAGGTYEQYF. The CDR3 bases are TGCGCCAGCAGCCGCCTCCTAGCGGGAGGGACCTACGAGCAGTACTTC.

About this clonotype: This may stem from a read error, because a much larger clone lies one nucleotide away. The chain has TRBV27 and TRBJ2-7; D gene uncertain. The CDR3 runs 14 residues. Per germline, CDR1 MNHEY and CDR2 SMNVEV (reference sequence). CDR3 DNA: TGTGCCAACAGTTTACTCGGGCAGAACTACGAGCAGTACTTC. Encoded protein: CANSLLGQNYEQYF.

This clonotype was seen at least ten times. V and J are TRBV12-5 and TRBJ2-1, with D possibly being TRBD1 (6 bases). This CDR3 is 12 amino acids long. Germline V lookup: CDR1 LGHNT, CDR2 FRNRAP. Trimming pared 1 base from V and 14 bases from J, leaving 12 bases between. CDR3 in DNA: TGTGCTAGTGGTTTGGATAGGGGGACAAAGTTCTTC. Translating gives CASGLDRGTKFF.